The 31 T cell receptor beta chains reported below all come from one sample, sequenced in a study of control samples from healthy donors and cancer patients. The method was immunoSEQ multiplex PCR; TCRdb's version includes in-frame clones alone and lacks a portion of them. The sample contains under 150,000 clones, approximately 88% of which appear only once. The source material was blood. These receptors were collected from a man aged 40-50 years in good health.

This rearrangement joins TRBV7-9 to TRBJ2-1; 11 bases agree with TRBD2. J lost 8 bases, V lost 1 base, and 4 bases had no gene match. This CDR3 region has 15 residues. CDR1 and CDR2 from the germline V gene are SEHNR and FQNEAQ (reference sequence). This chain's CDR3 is CASSLGTSGRDEQFF. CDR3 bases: TGTGCCAGCAGCTTAGGGACTAGCGGGCGAGATGAGCAGTTCTTC.

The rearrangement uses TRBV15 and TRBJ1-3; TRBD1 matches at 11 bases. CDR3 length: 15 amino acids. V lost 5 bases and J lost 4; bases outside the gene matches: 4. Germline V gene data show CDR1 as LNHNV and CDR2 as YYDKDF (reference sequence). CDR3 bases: TGTGCCACCAGCGGACAGGGGGCGGGAGGAAACACCATATATTTT. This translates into CATSGQGAGGNTIYF.

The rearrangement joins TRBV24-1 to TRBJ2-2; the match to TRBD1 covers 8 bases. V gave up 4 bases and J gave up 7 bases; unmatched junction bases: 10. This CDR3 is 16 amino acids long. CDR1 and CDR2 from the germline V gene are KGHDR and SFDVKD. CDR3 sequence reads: CATSEPGQGTGGELFF. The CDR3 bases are TGTGCCACCAGTGAACCCGGACAGGGCACGGGCGGGGAGCTGTTTTTT.

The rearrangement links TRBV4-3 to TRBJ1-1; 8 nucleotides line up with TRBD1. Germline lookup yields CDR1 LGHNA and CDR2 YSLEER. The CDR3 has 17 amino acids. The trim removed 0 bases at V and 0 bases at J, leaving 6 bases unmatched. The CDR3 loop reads CASSQDRGRRVNTEAFF. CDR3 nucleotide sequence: TGCGCCAGCAGCCAAGACAGGGGGCGAAGGGTGAACACTGAAGCTTTCTTT.

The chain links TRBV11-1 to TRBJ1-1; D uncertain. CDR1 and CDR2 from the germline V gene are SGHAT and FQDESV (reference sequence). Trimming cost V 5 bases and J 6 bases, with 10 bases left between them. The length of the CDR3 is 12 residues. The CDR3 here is CASSRGDAEAFF. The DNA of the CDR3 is TGTGCCAGCAGCCGGGGTGATGCTGAAGCTTTCTTT.

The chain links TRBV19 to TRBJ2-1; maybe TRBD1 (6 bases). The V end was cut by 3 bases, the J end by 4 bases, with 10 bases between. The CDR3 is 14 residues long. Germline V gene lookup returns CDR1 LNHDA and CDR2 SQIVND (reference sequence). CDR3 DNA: TGTGCCAGTAGTATGTTGGGGGCATACAATGAGCAGTTCTTC. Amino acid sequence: CASSMLGAYNEQFF.

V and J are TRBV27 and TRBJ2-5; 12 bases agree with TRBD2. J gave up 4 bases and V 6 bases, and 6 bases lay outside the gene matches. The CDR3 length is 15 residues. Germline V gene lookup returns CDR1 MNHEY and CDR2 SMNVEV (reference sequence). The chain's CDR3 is CASRSSGGARETQYF. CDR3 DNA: TGTGCCAGCAGGTCTAGCGGGGGGGCCCGAGAGACCCAGTACTTC.

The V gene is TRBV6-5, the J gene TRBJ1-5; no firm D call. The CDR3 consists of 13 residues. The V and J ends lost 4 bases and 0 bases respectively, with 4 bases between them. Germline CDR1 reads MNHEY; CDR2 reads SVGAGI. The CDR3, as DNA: TGTGCCAGCAGTTTAAATAGCAATCAGCCCCAGCATTTT. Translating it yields CASSLNSNQPQHF.

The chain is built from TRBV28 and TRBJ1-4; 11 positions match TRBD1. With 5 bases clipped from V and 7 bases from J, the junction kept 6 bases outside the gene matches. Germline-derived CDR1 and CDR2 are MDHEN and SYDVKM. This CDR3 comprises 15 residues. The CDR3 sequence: CASSIRTGGSEKLFF. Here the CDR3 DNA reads TGTGCCAGCAGTATTCGGACAGGGGGCAGTGAAAAACTGTTTTTT.

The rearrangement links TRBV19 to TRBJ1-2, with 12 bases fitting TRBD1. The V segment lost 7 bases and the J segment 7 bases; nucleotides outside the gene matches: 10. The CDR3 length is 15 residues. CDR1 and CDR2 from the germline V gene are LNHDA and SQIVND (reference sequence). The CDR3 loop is CASKTGTGGIGGYTF. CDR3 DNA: TGTGCCAGTAAAACCGGGACAGGGGGCATAGGTGGCTACACCTTC. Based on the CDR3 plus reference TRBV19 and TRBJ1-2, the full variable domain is DGGITQSPKYLFRKEGQNVTLSCEQNLNHDAMYWYRQDPGQGLRLIYYSQIVNDFQKGDIAEGYSVSREKKESFPLTVTSAQKNPTAFYLCASKTGTGGIGGYTFGSGTRLTVV.

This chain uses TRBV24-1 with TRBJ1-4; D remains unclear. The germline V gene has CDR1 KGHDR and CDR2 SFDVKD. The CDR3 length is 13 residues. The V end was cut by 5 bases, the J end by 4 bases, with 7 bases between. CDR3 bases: TGTGCCACCAGTGGAAGGGATAATGAAAAACTGTTTTTT. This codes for CATSGRDNEKLFF.

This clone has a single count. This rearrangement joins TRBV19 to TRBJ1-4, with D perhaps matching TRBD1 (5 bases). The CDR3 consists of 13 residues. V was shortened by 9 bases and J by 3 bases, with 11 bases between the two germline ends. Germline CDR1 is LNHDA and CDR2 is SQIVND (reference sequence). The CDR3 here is CASVNRPNEKLFF. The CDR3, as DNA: TGTGCCAGCGTAAACAGGCCTAATGAAAAACTGTTTTTT.

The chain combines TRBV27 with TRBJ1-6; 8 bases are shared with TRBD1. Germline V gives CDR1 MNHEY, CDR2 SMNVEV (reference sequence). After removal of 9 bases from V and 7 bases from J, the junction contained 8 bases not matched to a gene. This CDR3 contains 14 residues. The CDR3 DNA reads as TGTGCCAGACCCAGCGACAGGGGAAATTCACCCCTCCACTTT. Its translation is CARPSDRGNSPLHF.

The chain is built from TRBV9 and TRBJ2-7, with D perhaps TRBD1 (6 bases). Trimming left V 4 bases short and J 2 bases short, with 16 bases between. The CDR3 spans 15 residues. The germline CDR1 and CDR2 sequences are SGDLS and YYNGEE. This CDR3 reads CASSPLDRPAYEQYF. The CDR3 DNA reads TGTGCCAGCAGCCCCTTAGACAGGCCCGCCTACGAGCAGTACTTC.

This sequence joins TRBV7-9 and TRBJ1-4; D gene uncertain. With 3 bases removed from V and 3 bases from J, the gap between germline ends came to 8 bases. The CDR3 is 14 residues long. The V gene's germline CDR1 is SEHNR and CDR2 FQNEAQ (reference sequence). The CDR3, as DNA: TGTGCCAGCAGCTTCAGTGGGGCTAATGAAAAACTGTTTTTT. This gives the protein CASSFSGANEKLFF.

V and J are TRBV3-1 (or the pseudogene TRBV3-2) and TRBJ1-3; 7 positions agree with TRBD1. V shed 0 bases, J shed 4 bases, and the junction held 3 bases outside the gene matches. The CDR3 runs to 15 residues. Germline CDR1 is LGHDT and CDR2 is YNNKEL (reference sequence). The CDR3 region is CASSQEWDSGNTIYF. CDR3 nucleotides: TGTGCCAGCAGCCAAGAATGGGACAGCGGAAACACCATATATTTT.

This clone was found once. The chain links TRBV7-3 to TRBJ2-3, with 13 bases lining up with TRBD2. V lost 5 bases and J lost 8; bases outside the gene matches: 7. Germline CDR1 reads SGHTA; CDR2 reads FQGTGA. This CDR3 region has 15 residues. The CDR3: CASSRLAGGQGTQYF. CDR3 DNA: TGTGCCAGCAGCCGACTAGCGGGGGGCCAGGGTACGCAGTATTTT.

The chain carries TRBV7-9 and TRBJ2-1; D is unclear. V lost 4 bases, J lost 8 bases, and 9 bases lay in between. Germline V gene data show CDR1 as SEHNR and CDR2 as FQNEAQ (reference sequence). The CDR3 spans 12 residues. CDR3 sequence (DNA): TGTGCCAGCAGCTACACAGAGCATGAGCAGTTCTTC. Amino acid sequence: CASSYTEHEQFF. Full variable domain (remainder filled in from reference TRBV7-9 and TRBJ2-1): DTGVSQNPRHKITKRGQNVTFRCDPISEHNRLYWYRQTLGQGPEFLTYFQNEAQLEKSRLLSDRFSAERPKGSFSTLEIQRTEQGDSAMYLCASSYTEHEQFFGPGTRLTVL.

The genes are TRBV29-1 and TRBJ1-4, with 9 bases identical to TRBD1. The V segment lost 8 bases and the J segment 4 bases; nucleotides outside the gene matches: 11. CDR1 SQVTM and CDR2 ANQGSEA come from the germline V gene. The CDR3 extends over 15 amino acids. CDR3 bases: TGCAGCTTCACGGGAACAGGGGGCGGTAATGAAAAACTGTTTTTT. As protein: CSFTGTGGGNEKLFF.

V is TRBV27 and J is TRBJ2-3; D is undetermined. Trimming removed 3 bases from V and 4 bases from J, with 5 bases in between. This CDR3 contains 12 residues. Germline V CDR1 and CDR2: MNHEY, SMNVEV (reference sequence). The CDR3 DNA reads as TGTGCCAGCAGTTTTCCGGCAGATACGCAGTATTTT. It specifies CASSFPADTQYF.

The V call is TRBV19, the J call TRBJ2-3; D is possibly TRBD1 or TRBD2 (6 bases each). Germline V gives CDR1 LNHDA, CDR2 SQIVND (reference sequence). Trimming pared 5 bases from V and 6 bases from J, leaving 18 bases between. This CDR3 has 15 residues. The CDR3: CASSDGGTALDTQYF. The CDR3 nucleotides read TGTGCCAGTAGTGACGGGGGCACGGCATTGGATACGCAGTATTTT. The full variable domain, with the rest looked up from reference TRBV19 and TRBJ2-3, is DGGITQSPKYLFRKEGQNVTLSCEQNLNHDAMYWYRQDPGQGLRLIYYSQIVNDFQKGDIAEGYSVSREKKESFPLTVTSAQKNPTAFYLCASSDGGTALDTQYFGPGTRLTVL.

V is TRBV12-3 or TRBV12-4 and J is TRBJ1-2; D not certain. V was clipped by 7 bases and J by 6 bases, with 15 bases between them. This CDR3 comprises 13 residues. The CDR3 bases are TGTGCCAGCATCAAAGGCTGGCCAGATGGCTACACCTTC. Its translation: CASIKGWPDGYTF.

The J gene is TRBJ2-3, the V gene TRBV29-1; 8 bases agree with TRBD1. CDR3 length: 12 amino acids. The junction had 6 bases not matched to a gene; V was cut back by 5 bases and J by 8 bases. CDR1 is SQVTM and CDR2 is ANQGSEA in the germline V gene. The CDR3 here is CSVLRGPGTQYF. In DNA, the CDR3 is TGCAGCGTTCTCAGGGGGCCGGGTACGCAGTATTTT.

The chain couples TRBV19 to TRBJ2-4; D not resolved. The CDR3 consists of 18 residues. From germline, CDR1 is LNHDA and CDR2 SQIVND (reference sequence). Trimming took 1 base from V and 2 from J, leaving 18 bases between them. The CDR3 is CASSIGYGDMRTKNIQYF. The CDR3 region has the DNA TGTGCCAGTAGTATAGGGTATGGGGATATGAGGACCAAAAACATTCAGTACTTC.

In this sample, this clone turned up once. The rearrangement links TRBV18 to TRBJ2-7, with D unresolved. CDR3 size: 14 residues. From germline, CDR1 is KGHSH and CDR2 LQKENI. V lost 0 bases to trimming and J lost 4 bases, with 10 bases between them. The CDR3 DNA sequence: TGTGCCAGCTCACCACCGGCCTTACCATACGAGCAGTACTTC. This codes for CASSPPALPYEQYF.

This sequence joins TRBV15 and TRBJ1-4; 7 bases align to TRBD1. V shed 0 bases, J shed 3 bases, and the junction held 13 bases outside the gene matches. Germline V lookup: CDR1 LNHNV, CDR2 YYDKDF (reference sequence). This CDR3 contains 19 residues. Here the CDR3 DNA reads TGTGCCACCAGCAGAGATGGGTTACTTCAGGGGGTGTCTAATGAAAAACTGTTTTTT. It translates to CATSRDGLLQGVSNEKLFF.

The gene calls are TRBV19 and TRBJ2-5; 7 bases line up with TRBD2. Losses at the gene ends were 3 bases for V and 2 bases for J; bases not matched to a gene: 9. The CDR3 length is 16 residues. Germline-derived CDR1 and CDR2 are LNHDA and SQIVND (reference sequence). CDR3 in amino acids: CASSIVASGVQETQYF. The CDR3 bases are TGTGCCAGTAGTATTGTGGCTAGCGGAGTACAAGAGACCCAGTACTTC. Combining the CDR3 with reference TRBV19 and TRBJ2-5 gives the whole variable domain DGGITQSPKYLFRKEGQNVTLSCEQNLNHDAMYWYRQDPGQGLRLIYYSQIVNDFQKGDIAEGYSVSREKKESFPLTVTSAQKNPTAFYLCASSIVASGVQETQYFGPGTRLLVL.

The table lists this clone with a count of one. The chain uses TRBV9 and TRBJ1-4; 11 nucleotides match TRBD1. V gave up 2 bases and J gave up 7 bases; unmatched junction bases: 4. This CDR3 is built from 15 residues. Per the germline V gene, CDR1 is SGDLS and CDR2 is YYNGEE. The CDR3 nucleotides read TGTGCCAGCAGCGTCGGGACAGGGGGTTTTGAAAAACTGTTTTTT. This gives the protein CASSVGTGGFEKLFF.

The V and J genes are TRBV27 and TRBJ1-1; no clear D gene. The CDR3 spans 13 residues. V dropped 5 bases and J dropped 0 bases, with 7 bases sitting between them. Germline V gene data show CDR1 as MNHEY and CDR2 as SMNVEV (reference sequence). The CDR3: CASSISLNTEAFF. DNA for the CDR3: TGTGCCAGCAGTATAAGTCTGAACACTGAAGCTTTCTTT.

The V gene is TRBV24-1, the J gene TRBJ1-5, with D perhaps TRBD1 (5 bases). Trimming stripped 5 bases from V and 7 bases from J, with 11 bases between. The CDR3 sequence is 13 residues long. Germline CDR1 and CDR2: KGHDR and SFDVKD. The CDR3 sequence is CATSAVGGQPQHF. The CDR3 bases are TGTGCCACCAGTGCCGTGGGGGGACAGCCCCAGCATTTT.

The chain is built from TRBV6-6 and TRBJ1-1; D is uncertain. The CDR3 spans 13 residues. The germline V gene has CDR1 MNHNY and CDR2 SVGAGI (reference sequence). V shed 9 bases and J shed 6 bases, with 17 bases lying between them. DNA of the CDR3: TGTGCCAGTGCCCCGGGCAGGTTGTCTGAAGCTTTCTTT. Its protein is CASAPGRLSEAFF.